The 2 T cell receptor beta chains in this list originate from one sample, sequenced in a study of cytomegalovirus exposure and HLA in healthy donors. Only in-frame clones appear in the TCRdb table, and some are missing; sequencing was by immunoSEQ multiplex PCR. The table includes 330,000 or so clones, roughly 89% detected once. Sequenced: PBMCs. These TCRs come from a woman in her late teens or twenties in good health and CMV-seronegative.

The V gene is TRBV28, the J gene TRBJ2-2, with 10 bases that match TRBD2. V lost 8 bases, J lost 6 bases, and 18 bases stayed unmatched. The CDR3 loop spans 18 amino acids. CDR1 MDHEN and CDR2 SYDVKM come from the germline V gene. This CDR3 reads CASPPGGLAEGVAGELFF. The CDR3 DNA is TGTGCCAGCCCCCCAGGAGGACTAGCGGAGGGGGTCGCCGGGGAGCTGTTTTTT.

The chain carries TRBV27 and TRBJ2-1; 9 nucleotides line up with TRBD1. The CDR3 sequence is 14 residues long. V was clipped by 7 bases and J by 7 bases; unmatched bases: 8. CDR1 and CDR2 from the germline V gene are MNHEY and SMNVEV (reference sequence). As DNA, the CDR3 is TGTGCCAGCAAATGGGACAGGGCGGCGAATGAGCAGTTCTTC. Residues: CASKWDRAANEQFF.